The 22 T cell receptor beta chains given below trace back to one sample, sequenced in a study of blood T cell repertoires in COVID-19. Assay: immunoSEQ multiplex PCR; the TCRdb copy retains only in-frame clones and omits some. This sample has some 76,000 clones, with roughly 80% found just once. Sequenced input: peripheral blood. These receptors all stem from a woman aged 55-75 years with acute or convalescent COVID-19.

The V call is TRBV11-2, the J call TRBJ1-1, with 9 bases aligning to TRBD1. Trimming cost V 2 bases and J 5 bases; bases outside gene matches: 12. The CDR3 is 17 residues long. The germline V gene has CDR1 SGHAT and CDR2 FQNNGV. CDR3 protein: CASSLRAGTGRNTEAFF. CDR3 bases: TGTGCCAGCAGCTTAAGGGCGGGGACAGGGCGGAATACTGAAGCTTTCTTT.

V usage is TRBV9 and J usage is TRBJ1-1; a possible D gene is TRBD1 (6 bases). The CDR3 covers 15 residues. Germline V gene data show CDR1 as SGDLS and CDR2 as YYNGEE. V was shortened by 3 bases and J by 1 base, with 13 bases between the two germline ends. CDR3 DNA: TGTGCCAGCAGCGCTAGACAGGCGGGGAACACTGAAGCTTTCTTT. This sequence encodes CASSARQAGNTEAFF.

This sequence joins TRBV19 and TRBJ1-2; 7 bases are a match to TRBD1. The length of the CDR3 is 15 residues. The germline CDR1 and CDR2 sequences are LNHDA and SQIVND (reference sequence). V shed 5 bases and J 4 bases; nucleotides not matched to a gene: 10. CDR3: CASSPHRGTTYGYTF. CDR3 in DNA: TGTGCCAGTAGTCCCCACAGGGGTACTACCTATGGCTACACCTTC.

Of note for this clone: At one of its ends the junction is not consistent with the germline gene, which may arise from a read error. The CDR3 spells CAQGFNYGYTF. The CDR3, as DNA: TGCGCTCAGGGGTTTAACTATGGCTACACCTTC. This chain uses TRBV30 with TRBJ1-2; D is perhaps TRBD1 (6 bases). Germline V gene lookup returns CDR1 GTSNPN and CDR2 SVGIG (reference sequence). The CDR3 is made up of 11 amino acids.

This CDR3 is CASSDNTNYGYTF. CDR3 DNA: TGTGCCAGCAGCGACAATACTAACTATGGCTACACCTTC. The chain combines TRBV9 with TRBJ1-2; no reliable D call. Germline V CDR1 and CDR2: SGDLS, YYNGEE. The V end was cut by 3 bases, the J end by 0 bases, with 6 bases between. The CDR3 consists of 13 residues.

This clone has just one count. The chain has TRBV10-2 and TRBJ1-5, with unresolved D. Trimming took 2 bases from V and 5 from J, leaving 10 bases between them. The CDR3 is made up of 14 amino acids. CDR1 and CDR2 from the germline V gene are WSHSY and SAAADI. The CDR3, as DNA: TGCGCCAGCAGTGAGGTCCAGGACTATCAGCCCCAGCATTTT. This codes for CASSEVQDYQPQHF.

This chain connects TRBV18 to TRBJ2-7, with 8 bases identical to TRBD1. This CDR3 comprises 14 residues. Germline values: CDR1 KGHSH, CDR2 LQKENI. The V segment lost 2 bases and the J segment 3 bases; nucleotides outside the gene matches: 3. The CDR3 protein is CASSPGQGIYEQYF. Written as DNA, the CDR3 is TGTGCCAGCTCACCAGGACAGGGAATCTACGAGCAGTACTTC.

This chain connects TRBV13 to TRBJ1-1; TRBD1 agrees at 8 bases. This CDR3 spans 15 amino acids. Germline loops: CDR1 PRHDT, CDR2 FYEKMQ (reference sequence). V trimming: 3 bases; J trimming: 1 base; junction bases outside the gene matches: 4. The CDR3 region is CASSLGQGANTEAFF. In DNA form, the CDR3 reads TGTGCCAGCAGCTTGGGTCAGGGGGCGAACACTGAAGCTTTCTTT.

This chain joins TRBV30 and TRBJ1-5; D might be TRBD1 (6 bases). Germline CDR1 GTSNPN, CDR2 SVGIG (reference sequence). The CDR3 loop spans 13 amino acids. The V end lost 1 base, the J end lost 7 bases, and 11 bases lay between the germline ends. The CDR3 protein is CAWSARGGQPQHF. CDR3 nucleotide sequence: TGTGCCTGGAGTGCCAGGGGCGGCCAGCCCCAGCATTTT.

The rearrangement uses TRBV7-6 and TRBJ1-2; D is undetermined. This CDR3 region has 14 residues. CDR1 SGHVS and CDR2 FNYEAQ come from the germline V gene. Trimming took off 1 base at V and 2 bases at J, with 8 bases between the two ends. CDR3 amino acids: CASSLGRENYGYTF. The DNA of the CDR3 is TGTGCCAGCAGCTTAGGACGGGAGAACTATGGCTACACCTTC.

This chain links TRBV19 with TRBJ2-3, with D uncertain. CDR3 size: 17 residues. The germline CDR1 and CDR2 sequences are LNHDA and SQIVND (reference sequence). Between the trimmed V and J ends, which lost 7 bases and 3 bases, there was a span of 23 bases. The CDR3 region has the DNA TGTGCCAGTAATAATCCATTAATAAGCCTTGGTACAGATACGCAGTATTTT. This gives the protein CASNNPLISLGTDTQYF.

V gene TRBV7-9 combines with J gene TRBJ1-2; 7 positions match TRBD1. V lost 5 bases to trimming and J lost 4 bases; unmatched junction nucleotides: 10. Per germline, CDR1 SEHNR and CDR2 FQNEAQ (reference sequence). This CDR3 is 15 amino acids long. The DNA of the CDR3 is TGTGCCAGCAGCACAAGACAGGGCCGTCGCTATGGCTACACCTTC. It translates to CASSTRQGRRYGYTF.

The chain joins TRBV29-1 to TRBJ1-2; 9 bases align to TRBD1. The germline V gene has CDR1 SQVTM and CDR2 ANQGSEA. V dropped 6 bases and J dropped 2; count of bases not matched to a gene: 1. The CDR3 contains 12 residues. CDR3 nucleotides: TGCAGCGTCGGGACAGGGAACTATGGCTACACCTTC. Its translation: CSVGTGNYGYTF. Based on the CDR3 plus reference TRBV29-1 and TRBJ1-2, the full variable domain is SAVISQKPSRDICQRGTSLTIQCQVDSQVTMMFWYRQQPGQSLTLIATANQGSEATYESGFVIDKFPISRPNLTFSTLTVSNMSPEDSSIYLCSVGTGNYGYTFGSGTRLTVV.

The genes are TRBV27 and TRBJ1-1; TRBD1 matches at 8 bases. This CDR3 is 15 amino acids long. Germline V gene data show CDR1 as MNHEY and CDR2 as SMNVEV (reference sequence). With V trimmed by 2 bases and J by 0 bases, 2 bases remained unmatched. The CDR3 loop is CASSLDRGMNTEAFF. The CDR3 DNA follows: TGTGCCAGCAGTTTAGACAGGGGTATGAACACTGAAGCTTTCTTT.

The rearrangement uses TRBV7-9 and TRBJ1-1; D possibly corresponds to TRBD1 (5 bases). Trimming took 6 bases from V and 0 from J, leaving 11 bases between them. The germline gives CDR1 SEHNR, CDR2 FQNEAQ (reference sequence). The CDR3 contains 14 residues. The CDR3 coding sequence is TGTGCCAGCAGTCCAACGACAGTGAACACTGAAGCTTTCTTT. This codes for CASSPTTVNTEAFF.

The rearrangement links TRBV10-3 to TRBJ1-4; TRBD1 matches 7 bases. The J segment lost 0 bases and the V segment lost 2 bases, leaving 9 bases of the junction unmatched. Per germline, CDR1 ENHRY and CDR2 SYGVKD. CDR3 size: 18 residues. The DNA for the CDR3 is TGTGCCATCAGTGAGAAGGACAGGAGGAACACAACTAATGAAAAACTGTTTTTT. Its protein product is CAISEKDRRNTTNEKLFF.

Only one count was recorded for this clone. The chain has TRBV5-6 and TRBJ1-2, with a possible D match to TRBD1 (5 bases). The V end was cut by 2 bases, the J end by 3 bases, with 11 bases between. The CDR3 spans 14 residues. CDR1 is SGHDT, CDR2 YYEEEE, per germline. CDR3: CASSFGGSDYGYTF. DNA for the CDR3: TGTGCCAGCAGCTTCGGGGGGTCGGACTATGGCTACACCTTC.

V gene TRBV30 combines with J gene TRBJ1-5; TRBD1 matches at 9 bases. CDR1 and CDR2 (germline): GTSNPN, SVGIG (reference sequence). CDR3 length equals 13 residues. V shed 7 bases and J 5 bases; nucleotides not matched to a gene: 6. CDR3 loop: CASRTGAYQPQHF. The CDR3, as DNA: TGTGCCTCGCGGACAGGGGCTTATCAGCCCCAGCATTTT.

The gene calls are TRBV5-6 and TRBJ2-5; D may be TRBD2 (6 bases). Germline values: CDR1 SGHDT, CDR2 YYEEEE. This CDR3 has 16 residues. Trimming cost V 0 bases and J 4 bases, with 16 bases left between them. As DNA, the CDR3 is TGTGCCAGCAGCTTGGGTGCAGCCTTGGGAGGAGAGACCCAGTACTTC. Encoded protein: CASSLGAALGGETQYF.

V is TRBV25-1 and J is TRBJ1-6; D perhaps matches TRBD1 (6 bases). This CDR3 has 14 residues. The V gene lost 3 bases and the J gene lost 11 bases, with 14 bases spanning the gap. Germline V CDR1 and CDR2: MGHDK, SYGVNS. The CDR3: CASSDPEGDAPLHF. DNA of the CDR3: TGTGCCAGCAGTGACCCTGAGGGGGATGCACCCCTCCACTTT.

V gene TRBV5-1 combines with J gene TRBJ1-2; D not certain. The CDR3 covers 13 residues. Germline CDR1 reads SGHRS; CDR2 reads YFSETQ. Trimming took off 0 bases at V and 8 bases at J, with 11 bases between the two ends. This chain's CDR3 is CASSLGGLGGYTF. Here the CDR3 DNA reads TGCGCCAGCAGCTTGGGCGGCCTCGGGGGCTACACCTTC.

A word on this clone: At one boundary the junction diverges from the germline segment, which might be a read error. The gene calls are TRBV7-7 and TRBJ2-1, with D perhaps matching TRBD1 (6 bases). The germline V gene encodes CDR1 SSHAT and CDR2 FNYEAQ (reference sequence). This CDR3 contains 15 residues. The CDR3 region has the DNA TGTGCTAGCAGCAGGGACATACTCTCCTACAATGAGCAGTTCTTC. Translating it yields CASSRDILSYNEQFF.